The following is a T cell receptor (beta chain) sequence with its context. The data derive from a study of blood T cell repertoires in COVID-19. V lost 0 bases, J lost 4 bases, and 3 bases lay in between. The CDR3 length is 13 residues. The table came from immunoSEQ multiplex PCR; TCRdb's copy has only in-frame clones and leaves some out. This table has a few hundred thousand clones, around 84% appearing once. The clonotype was recovered from a man younger than 45 with acute COVID-19. Material: PBMCs or T cells enriched from blood (not recorded which). This chain connects TRBV12-3 or TRBV12-4 to TRBJ2-2; D is unresolved. CDR3 coding DNA: TGTGCCAGCAGTTTAGCCCTCACCGGGGAGCTGTTTTTT. It encodes CASSLALTGELFF.